This record concerns one T cell receptor beta chain sequence. These data belong to a study of blood T cell repertoires in COVID-19. Study at large: Acute and convalescent COVID-19 specimens originated in the United States, Italy and Spain. Nucleic acid was either cDNA or gDNA, and it came from T cells, B-cell-depleted T cells, or PBMCs.

Germline V lookup: CDR1 SGHTA, CDR2 FQGNSA. Germline trimming cut 5 bases from V and 1 base from J; bases unmatched to any gene: 14. There are 18 residues in the CDR3. In the study's own analysis: Estimation of nucleated cell counts was performed using reference gene primer amplification. Using immunoSEQ multiplex PCR, the repertoire was profiled, and TCRdb retains in-frame clones only, with some absent. V and J calls and clone size are those listed in that table; D and trimming were worked out from the DNA. The sample has 190,000 or so clones, around nine tenths seen once; the top ten hold approximately 0.88%.

The sequenced sample consisted of peripheral blood. The origin of this receptor is a woman younger than 30 who had recovered from COVID-19. The rearrangement uses TRBV7-2 and TRBJ2-3, with TRBD2 matching 8 bases. For the CDR3, the DNA is TGTGCCAGCAGCCTAGGAGCGGGAGCATTACTAGGCACAGATACGCAGTATTTT. This sequence encodes CASSLGAGALLGTDTQYF. The full variable domain, rest sourced from reference TRBV7-2 and TRBJ2-3, is GAGVSQSPSNKVTEKGKDVELRCDPISGHTALYWYRQSLGQGLEFLIYFQGNSAPDKSGLPSDRFSAERTGGSVSTLTIQRTQQEDSAVYLCASSLGAGALLGTDTQYFGPGTRLTVL.